The rows below give T cell receptor beta chains drawn from one sample of a study of cytomegalovirus exposure and HLA in healthy donors. TCRdb's table, derived via immunoSEQ multiplex PCR, lists solely in-frame clones and lacks some. Of around 190,000 clones in the sample, around 79% were seen once. The specimen sequenced was PBMCs. The receptors derive from a young woman in good health and CMV-seronegative. Both conserved end residues are part of each CDR3. Fields, in order: J gene, clone size, D gene, V gene, CDR3 DNA, CDR3 protein. D genes are given only for firm matches. Clone size is given for some rows only: seen once, a few or many times, or a class if the clone is expanded.

TRBJ2-1	once	.	TRBV11-3	TGTGCCAGCAGCTTAGGTGGCGGCGGATATACCGAGCAGTTCTTC	CASSLGGGGYTEQFF
TRBJ1-1	.	TRBD1	TRBV5-1	TGCGCCAGCAGCTTTACAGGGGGGACTGAAGCTTTCTTT	CASSFTGGTEAFF
TRBJ1-2	.	.	TRBV14	TGTGCCAGCAGCCTCGTCCCGTCGGTCTATGGCTACACCTTC	CASSLVPSVYGYTF
TRBJ2-7	.	.	TRBV14	TGTGCCAGCAGCCAAGTTCTAAGCTCAACCTACGAGCAGTACTTC	CASSQVLSSTYEQYF
TRBJ1-2	.	TRBD1	TRBV5-1	TGCGCCAGCAGCTTCGGGACAGCTTCTTATGGCTACACCTTC	CASSFGTASYGYTF
TRBJ2-5	.	.	TRBV25-1	TGTGCCAGCAGTTCCCGCGGCACTACCAAAGAGACCCAGTACTTC	CASSSRGTTKETQYF
TRBJ2-7	.	TRBD2	TRBV29-1	TGCAGCGTTGTGTGGGTAGCGGGGGGGCCGCTCTTTGGCGAGCAGTACTTC	CSVVWVAGGPLFGEQYF
TRBJ1-5	.	TRBD1	TRBV28	TGTGCCAGCAGGATGACAGGGGGAGGGCAGCCCCAGCATTTT	CASRMTGGGQPQHF
TRBJ1-3	.	.	TRBV4-2	TGTGCCAGCAGCCAGATAGACAGAGCTGGAAACACCATATATTTT	CASSQIDRAGNTIYF
TRBJ2-5	.	.	TRBV2	TGTGCCAGCAGAGACCGGTCGGGCCAAGAGACCCAGTACTTC	CASRDRSGQETQYF
TRBJ2-1	.	.	TRBV4-3	TGCGCCAGCAGCCAAGAGGGCGGGACCACCCTAAGGGAGCAGTTCTTC	CASSQEGGTTLREQFF
TRBJ2-5	.	.	TRBV19	TGTGCCAGTAAAGCCCAAACAGGGTTGGAGACCCAGTACTTC	CASKAQTGLETQYF
TRBJ1-2	.	TRBD1	TRBV5-4	TGTGCCAGCAGCTTTCAGGGGGTTAACTATGGCTACACCTTC	CASSFQGVNYGYTF
TRBJ2-2	.	TRBD1	TRBV5-1	TGCGCCAGCAATATCAGGGCGACAGGGTTGACCGGGGAGCTGTTTTTT	CASNIRATGLTGELFF
TRBJ2-1	.	TRBD1	TRBV11-3	TGTGCCAGCAGCTCAGACAGGGGATACCCCAATGAGCAGTTCTTC	CASSSDRGYPNEQFF